This TCR beta chain is from a study of molecular identifiers for immune sequencing clone quantification. Across the study: In the replicates, RNA derived from around 20,000 or 100,000 naive CD8 cells was divided into five parts, and four were sequenced.

Researchers sorted naive CD8 T cells as cells that were CD8+CD4-CCR7+CD45RA+. Each CDR3 protein gets one entry after TCRdb re-called the PCR reads with MiXCR. The sample lists over 35,000 distinct CDR3 sequences, less than 20% seen once, with roughly 7% in the top ten. This clonotype occurred once. The germline V and J ends were trimmed by 0 bases and 9 bases, with 9 bases remaining between them. The CDR3 is made up of 13 amino acids. CDR1 and CDR2 (germline): MNHEY, SMNVEV (reference sequence). The sample taken for sequencing was naive CD8+ T cells from blood, with Jurkat cell RNA spiked in. The subset: FACS-sorted CD8+CD4-CCR7+CD45RA+ naive T cells. The sequence came from a human donor in good health. Some libraries in this study had Jurkat cell RNA spiked in. The chain combines TRBV27 with TRBJ2-4; weak D call: TRBD1 (5 bases). CDR3 loop: CASSLSQGTIQYF. CDR3 in DNA: TGTGCCAGCAGTTTATCTCAGGGTACCATTCAGTACTTC.